The 9 T cell receptor beta chains reported below all come from one sample, sequenced in a study of cytomegalovirus exposure and HLA in healthy donors. PCR involved 60 Vbeta and 13 Jbeta primers. Only in-frame clones appear in the TCRdb table, and some are missing; sequencing was by immunoSEQ multiplex PCR. Of about 100,000 clones in the sample, approximately 74% are singletons; the top ten hold 11% to 15%. The sample taken for sequencing was PBMCs. All receptors come from a woman aged 35 to 49 in good health and CMV-seropositive.

The chain carries TRBV12-5 and TRBJ2-7, with D possibly matching TRBD1 (6 bases). Trimming shortened V by 6 bases and J by 0 bases, and 9 bases separated the two germline ends. The CDR3 contains 13 residues. Germline CDR1 LGHNT, CDR2 FRNRAP. The CDR3, as DNA: TGTGCTAGTGGCCGGGACAACTCCTACGAGCAGTACTTC. Residues: CASGRDNSYEQYF.

The rearrangement joins TRBV7-3 to TRBJ2-2; the match to TRBD1 covers 7 bases. The V gene's germline CDR1 is SGHTA and CDR2 FQGTGA. This CDR3 spans 16 amino acids. V was pared by 5 bases and J by 4 bases, with 10 bases of the junction left unmatched. The CDR3 region has the DNA TGTGCCAGCAGCGCGCGGACAGGTTCGGTCACCGGGGAGCTGTTTTTT. This gives the protein CASSARTGSVTGELFF.

CDR3 DNA: TGCGCCAGCAGCCAAGGATCCGGGGGGGAGGCAGGGGTGCGCTATGGCTACACCTTC. Translated: CASSQGSGGEAGVRYGYTF. The V gene is TRBV4-3, the J gene TRBJ1-2; TRBD1 is a possible D gene (6 bases). The germline V gene encodes CDR1 LGHNA and CDR2 YSLEER. The germline V and J ends were trimmed by 1 base and 4 bases, with 25 bases remaining between them. The CDR3 contains 19 residues.

The rearrangement joins TRBV28 to TRBJ2-5; D may be TRBD1 (6 bases). CDR1 MDHEN and CDR2 SYDVKM come from the germline V gene. Trimming removed 5 bases from V and 5 bases from J, with 15 bases in between. The CDR3 length is 14 residues. This CDR3 reads CASSPPARGETQYF. CDR3 coding DNA: TGTGCCAGCAGTCCGCCTGCTAGGGGGGAGACCCAGTACTTC.

V and J are TRBV11-2 and TRBJ2-7; a possible D gene is TRBD2 (5 bases). Germline CDR1 SGHAT, CDR2 FQNNGV. Trimming removed 4 bases at V and 1 base at J, with 11 bases between. The CDR3 contains 14 residues. The CDR3 is CASSWVEDSYEQYF. In DNA, the CDR3 is TGTGCCAGCAGCTGGGTGGAGGATTCCTACGAGCAGTACTTC. The entire variable domain, with the rest obtained from reference TRBV11-2 and TRBJ2-7, is as follows: EAGVAQSPRYKIIEKRQSVAFWCNPISGHATLYWYQQILGQGPKLLIQFQNNGVVDDSQLPKDRFSAERLKGVDSTLKIQPAKLEDSAVYLCASSWVEDSYEQYFGPGTRLTVT.

This chain's CDR3 is CSVGSNTEAFF. The CDR3 DNA follows: TGCAGTGTGGGCTCGAACACTGAAGCTTTCTTT. The chain joins TRBV20-1 to TRBJ1-1; no firm D call. The ends were cut back, 7 bases at V and 1 base at J, with 7 bases in the middle. The germline CDR1 and CDR2 sequences are DFQATT and SNEGSKA (reference sequence). This CDR3 region has 11 residues.

This rearrangement joins TRBV27 to TRBJ1-1; no firm D call. The length of the CDR3 is 13 residues. Per the germline V gene, CDR1 is MNHEY and CDR2 is SMNVEV (reference sequence). Trimming took 3 bases from V and 7 from J, leaving 12 bases between them. The DNA of the CDR3 is TGTGCCAGCAGTTTGGTAGCAAGCCTTGAAGCTTTCTTT. It yields the protein CASSLVASLEAFF.

The chain joins TRBV5-6 to TRBJ1-2; 12 bases match TRBD1. The V gene's germline CDR1 is SGHDT and CDR2 YYEEEE. This CDR3 is 14 amino acids long. V was pared by 4 bases and J by 8 bases, with 6 bases of the junction left unmatched. The CDR3 DNA sequence: TGTGCCAGCAGCCCAGGGGACAGGGGGCGCGGCTACACCTTC. Its translation: CASSPGDRGRGYTF. The full variable domain, its missing parts supplied by reference TRBV5-6 and TRBJ1-2, is DAGVTQSPTHLIKTRGQQVTLRCSPKSGHDTVSWYQQALGQGPQFIFQYYEEEERQRGNFPDRFSGHQFPNYSSELNVNALLLGDSALYLCASSPGDRGRGYTFGSGTRLTVV.

This rearrangement joins TRBV5-1 to TRBJ2-6; TRBD1 matches at 7 bases. The V gene's germline CDR1 is SGHRS and CDR2 YFSETQ. With 4 bases clipped from V and 0 bases from J, the junction kept 7 bases outside the gene matches. The CDR3 sequence is 17 residues long. The CDR3 sequence is CASSPTGQNSGANVLTF. The CDR3 DNA sequence: TGCGCCAGCAGCCCCACGGGACAGAACTCTGGGGCCAACGTCCTGACTTTC.